Here is one T cell receptor (beta chain) with its context. Its target is not known. This CDR3 is built from 13 residues. V was clipped by 5 bases and J by 7 bases; unmatched bases: 6. Germline V CDR1 and CDR2: SGHNT, YENEEA. Disease lasting under 3 months, a NOSPECS grade of at least 4, and a Clinical Activity Score of at least 3 were features of the ophthalmopathy patients. Each diagnosis drew on symptoms, thyroxine, TRAb, thyroid ultrasound and orbital computed tomography findings. This sample is drawn from a study of T cells in Graves' hyperthyroidism and ophthalmopathy. Study observations and caveats: The model foresaw ophthalmopathy a median 6.5 months prior to onset. Most thyroid clonotypes with frequency above 0.001 were detected in blood.

TCR beta CDR3 region amplification was performed from RNA transcripts. HTBI primers were used for first-round RT-PCR of the TCR CDR3. From the multiplex PCR reads, TCRdb called clonotypes with MiXCR, one entry per CDR3 protein. This table has some 300,000 distinct CDR3 sequences, approximately 18% appearing once. This receptor was identified in a man aged 45 to 65 with Graves' ophthalmopathy. V and J are TRBV11-3 and TRBJ1-2, with 8 bases fitting TRBD1. Sequenced material: blood. The CDR3 bases are TGTGCCAGCAGCCCCCAGGGGGCAGGTGGCTACACCTTC. This gives the protein CASSPQGAGGYTF.